This TCR beta chain stems from a study of blood T cell repertoires in COVID-19. Study-level background: From the United States, Italy and Spain came samples of acute and convalescent COVID-19. The cDNA or gDNA used as material had been derived from T cells, B-cell-depleted T cells, or PBMCs.

Trimming cost V 3 bases and J 11 bases, with 22 bases left between them. The CDR3 runs 15 residues. Germline CDR1 reads LNHDA; CDR2 reads SQIVND (reference sequence). Sequenced by immunoSEQ multiplex PCR; TCRdb stores in-frame clones only, minus some. Among under 75,000 clones, 75% to 90% were seen once, and the ten largest hold 2.5% to 3%. The gene calls are TRBV19 and TRBJ1-1, with a weak D call TRBD1 (5 bases). The sample taken for sequencing was peripheral blood. The TCR originated in a man aged 50-60 years with acute or convalescent COVID-19. In DNA, the CDR3 is TGTGCCAGTAGTATCCCCGTAGGCGGGGCGGATGGTGCTTTCTTT. Translation gives CASSIPVGGADGAFF.